This TCR beta chain emerged from a study of blood T cell repertoires in COVID-19 (dated by TCRdb to 2018 to 2021). About the full investigation: The collaborator samples originated in the United States, Italy and Spain and spanned the acute and convalescent phases of COVID-19. Subjects who had been exposed to COVID-19, were actively infected with it, or had recovered from it provided the deeply sampled blood TCRbeta repertoires that made up the dataset. Where HLA class I and class II types were available, the types were taken from metadata supplied by the sample provider, not from assay-based typing. The repertoires were made available in a free public database intended to serve as a resource for research on the immune response to SARS-CoV-2. The prospective study material was composed of cDNA or gDNA derived from T cells, B-cell-depleted T cells, or PBMCs. Samples came from the ongoing ImmuneRACE study (first 160 participants) plus 1,254 subjects from 6 global collaborators. The sample metadata nearly always contained a de-identified subject ID, COVID-19 status, age in years and sex.

Comment on this clone: What antigen it recognizes has not been identified. Base-call qualities are not available, and no considerably larger clone is one nucleotide away.

V gives up 1 base and J gives up 5 bases, and the segment between their germline ends measures 7 bases. Looking up the germline V gene yields CDR1 SGHRS and CDR2 YFSETQ. There are 14 amino acids in the CDR3, from cysteine to phenylalanine inclusive. The entry retains the CDR3 DNA only, 42 bases that are in frame from base 1. The research as a whole found: Clinical and demographic metadata were provided uncurated, with the amount varying by source and participant.

TCRbeta CDR3 regions were amplified from genomic DNA using the immunoSEQ Assay, a bias-controlled multiplex PCR. On the study's bioinformatics: The number of nucleated cells in each sample was estimated by amplification of reference gene primers within the assay. To quantify the absolute abundance of each unique TCRbeta CDR3 rearrangement, sequence reads were collapsed and filtered. Productive Simpson clonality was computed per sample as the square root of Simpson's diversity index over productive rearrangements. This is the immuneACCESS table as TCRdb keeps it, with only in-frame sequences that have V and J called. A part of the clones is gone; compared with another copy, unresolved V genes explain less than half, and the rest is unexplained. V and J calls and clone size are copied from that table; D and trimming were computed from the DNA. The sample data list around 360,000 clones, and about 87% of these were observed just once. The ten largest clones capture roughly a tenth of the sample.

One collaborating source in Seattle enrolled patients while the patients were actively infected and followed the patients over time throughout the course of disease. The collaborating institutions used their own protocols to collect whole blood in K2EDTA tubes. Collaborator samples were shipped for TCRbeta analysis as frozen whole blood, isolated PBMCs, or DNA extracted from either sample type. This chain joins TRBV5-1 to TRBJ1-6, with the identity of the D gene unclear. The source material was peripheral blood. This TCR derives from a woman younger than 45 with COVID-19, enrolled during active disease. The DNA is TGCGCCAGCAGCTTGAGAGATCATAATTCACCCCTCCACTTT. Its translation reads: CASSLRDHNSPLHF.